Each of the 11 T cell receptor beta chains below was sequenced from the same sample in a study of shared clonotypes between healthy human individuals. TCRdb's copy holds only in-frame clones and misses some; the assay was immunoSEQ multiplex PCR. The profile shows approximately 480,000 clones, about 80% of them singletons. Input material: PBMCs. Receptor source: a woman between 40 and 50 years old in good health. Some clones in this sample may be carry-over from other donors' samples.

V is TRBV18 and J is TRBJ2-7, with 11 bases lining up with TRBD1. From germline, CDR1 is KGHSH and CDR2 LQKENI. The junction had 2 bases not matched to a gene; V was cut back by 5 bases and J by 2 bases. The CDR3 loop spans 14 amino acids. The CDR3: CASSEDRGPYEQYF. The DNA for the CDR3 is TGTGCCAGCTCAGAGGACAGGGGGCCCTACGAGCAGTACTTC.

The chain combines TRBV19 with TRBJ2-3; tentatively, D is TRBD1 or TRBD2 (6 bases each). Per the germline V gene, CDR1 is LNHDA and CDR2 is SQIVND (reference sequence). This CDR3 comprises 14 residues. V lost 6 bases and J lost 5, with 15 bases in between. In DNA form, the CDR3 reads TGTGCCAGTAGCGATCGGGGGCCTGGAGATACGCAGTATTTT. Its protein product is CASSDRGPGDTQYF.

The CDR3 sequence is CASSLGGGPYEQYF. CDR3 bases: TGTGCCAGCAGTTTAGGAGGGGGGCCCTACGAGCAGTACTTC. V and J are TRBV28 and TRBJ2-7; either TRBD1 or TRBD2 may fit D (6 bases each). The CDR3 has 14 residues. Between the trimmed V and J ends, which lost 2 bases and 2 bases, there was a span of 10 bases. CDR1 and CDR2 (germline): MDHEN, SYDVKM.

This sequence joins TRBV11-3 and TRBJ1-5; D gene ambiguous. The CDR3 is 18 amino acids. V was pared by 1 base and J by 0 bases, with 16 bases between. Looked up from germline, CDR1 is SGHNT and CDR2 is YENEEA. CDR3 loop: CASSLALAIGHSNQPQHF. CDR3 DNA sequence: TGTGCCAGCAGCTTAGCTTTGGCAATAGGTCATAGCAATCAGCCCCAGCATTTT.

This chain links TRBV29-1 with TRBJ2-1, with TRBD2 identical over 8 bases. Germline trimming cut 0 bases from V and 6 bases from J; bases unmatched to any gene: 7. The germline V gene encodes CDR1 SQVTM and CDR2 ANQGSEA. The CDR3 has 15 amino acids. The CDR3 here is CSVEDGRGPPNEQFF. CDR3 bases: TGCAGCGTTGAAGACGGGAGGGGCCCCCCCAATGAGCAGTTCTTC.

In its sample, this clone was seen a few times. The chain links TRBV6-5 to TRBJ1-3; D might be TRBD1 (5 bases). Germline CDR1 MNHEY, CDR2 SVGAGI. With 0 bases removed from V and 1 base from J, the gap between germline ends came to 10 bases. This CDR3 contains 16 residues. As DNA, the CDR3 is TGTGCCAGCAGTTACTCGAGACAGTATTCTGGAAACACCATATATTTT. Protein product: CASSYSRQYSGNTIYF.

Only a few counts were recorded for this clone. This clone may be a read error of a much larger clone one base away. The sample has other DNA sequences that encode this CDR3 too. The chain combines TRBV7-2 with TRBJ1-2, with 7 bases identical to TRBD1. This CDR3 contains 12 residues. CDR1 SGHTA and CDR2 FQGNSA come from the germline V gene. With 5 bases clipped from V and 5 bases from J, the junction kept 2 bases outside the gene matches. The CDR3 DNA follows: TGTGCCAGCAGCCTGACAGGGTATGGCTACACCTTC. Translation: CASSLTGYGYTF. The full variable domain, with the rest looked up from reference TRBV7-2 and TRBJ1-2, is GAGVSQSPSNKVTEKGKDVELRCDPISGHTALYWYRQSLGQGLEFLIYFQGNSAPDKSGLPSDRFSAERTGGSVSTLTIQRTQQEDSAVYLCASSLTGYGYTFGSGTRLTVV.

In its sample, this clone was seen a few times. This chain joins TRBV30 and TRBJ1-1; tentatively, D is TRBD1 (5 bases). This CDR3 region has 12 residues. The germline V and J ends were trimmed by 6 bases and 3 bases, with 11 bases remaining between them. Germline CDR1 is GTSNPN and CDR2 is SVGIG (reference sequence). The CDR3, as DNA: TGTGCCTGTCAGGGTCGTTACACTGAAGCTTTCTTT. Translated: CACQGRYTEAFF.

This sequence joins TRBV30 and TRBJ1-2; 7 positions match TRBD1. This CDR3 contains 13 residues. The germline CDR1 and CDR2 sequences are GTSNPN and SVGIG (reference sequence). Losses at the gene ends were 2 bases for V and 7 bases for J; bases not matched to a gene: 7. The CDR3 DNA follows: TGTGCCTGGAGTCATGACAGGGACCTTGGCTACACCTTC. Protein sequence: CAWSHDRDLGYTF.

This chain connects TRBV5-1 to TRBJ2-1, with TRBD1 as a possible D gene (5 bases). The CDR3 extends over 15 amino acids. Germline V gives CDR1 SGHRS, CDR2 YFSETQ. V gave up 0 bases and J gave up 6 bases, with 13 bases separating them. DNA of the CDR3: TGCGCCAGCAGCTTGGTTTGGGGCAGACCCAATGAGCAGTTCTTC. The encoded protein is CASSLVWGRPNEQFF.

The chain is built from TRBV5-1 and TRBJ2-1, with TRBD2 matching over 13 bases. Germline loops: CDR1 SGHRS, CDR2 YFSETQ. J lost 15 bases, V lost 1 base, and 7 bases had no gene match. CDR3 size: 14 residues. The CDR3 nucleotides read TGCGCCAGCAGCTTGCGGACTAGCGGGAGTCTGTCGTTCTTC. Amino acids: CASSLRTSGSLSFF.